The 7 T cell receptor beta chains listed next were all sequenced from one sample in a study of T-cell reconstitution after alpha-beta-depleted transplantation in children. The library targeted TCRbeta and was prepared with unique molecular identifiers. Via MiXCR, TCRdb re-called the PCR reads, giving one row per CDR3 protein. Of around 960,000 distinct CDR3 sequences in the sample, about 31% are singletons; the top ten hold about 28%. Sequenced material: PBMCs, mostly from graft donor cells, taken 360 days after TCRalphabeta/CD19-depleted stem cell transplant. Every receptor here comes from a boy younger than two who had a stem cell transplant for SCID, so the T cells may come from the graft donor.

This clonotype was seen a few times. V gene TRBV5-1 combines with J gene TRBJ1-2; perhaps TRBD1 as D (5 bases). The CDR3 extends over 15 amino acids. Between the trimmed V and J ends, which lost 5 bases and 7 bases, there was a span of 21 bases. CDR1 and CDR2 (germline): SGHRS, YFSETQ. The CDR3 sequence is CASSPSRERVSGYTF. Written as DNA, the CDR3 is TGCGCCAGCAGTCCCTCCAGGGAGAGGGTGAGTGGCTACACCTTC.

The chain has TRBV6-2 or TRBV6-3 and TRBJ2-7; 8 nucleotides line up with TRBD1. Trimming cost V 3 bases and J 3 bases; bases outside gene matches: 4. Germline V CDR1 and CDR2: MNHEY, SVGEGT. This CDR3 region has 14 residues. In nucleotides, the CDR3 is TGTGCCAGCAGTTATGACAGGGGCTTCTACGAGCAGTACTTC. Its protein product is CASSYDRGFYEQYF.

The chain links TRBV5-1 to TRBJ2-3; TRBD1 matches 10 bases. V lost 2 bases, J lost 2 bases, and 5 bases stayed unmatched. The CDR3 has 16 residues. The V gene's germline CDR1 is SGHRS and CDR2 YFSETQ. CDR3 coding DNA: TGCGCCAGCAGCTTCGGGGGACAGGGGATCACAGATACGCAGTATTTT. Translating it yields CASSFGGQGITDTQYF.

The V gene is TRBV9, the J gene TRBJ2-5, with 10 positions matching TRBD2. CDR1 and CDR2 from the germline V gene are SGDLS and YYNGEE. The V segment lost 3 bases and the J segment 2 bases; nucleotides outside the gene matches: 7. The CDR3 covers 16 residues. The CDR3, as DNA: TGTGCCAGCAGCGCCAATAGCGGGGGGTCTCAAGAGACCCAGTACTTC. Translated: CASSANSGGSQETQYF.

In its sample, this clonotype was seen a few times. The chain joins TRBV5-1 to TRBJ2-5; D gene ambiguous. Deletions cut 6 bases from V and 5 bases from J, with 8 bases between. Per the germline V gene, CDR1 is SGHRS and CDR2 is YFSETQ. The CDR3 has 11 amino acids. The CDR3 coding sequence is TGCGCCAGCACCTCTATGGAGACCCAGTACTTC. Its protein is CASTSMETQYF.

This clonotype was detected only a few times. The V and J genes are TRBV20-1 and TRBJ1-2; 7 positions match TRBD1. The V gene's germline CDR1 is DFQATT and CDR2 SNEGSKA (reference sequence). The J segment lost 5 bases and the V segment lost 4 bases, leaving 7 bases of the junction unmatched. This CDR3 region has 13 residues. CDR3 amino acids: CSATPQGGYGYTF. CDR3 nucleotides: TGCAGTGCTACCCCCCAGGGGGGATATGGCTACACCTTC.

This clonotype was recorded a few times. The V and J genes are TRBV28 and TRBJ2-7; maybe TRBD2 (6 bases). This CDR3 contains 14 residues. Germline values: CDR1 MDHEN, CDR2 SYDVKM. Trimming pared 7 bases from V and 1 base from J, leaving 14 bases between. The chain's CDR3 is CASTPWRGSYEQYF. For the CDR3, the DNA is TGTGCCAGCACCCCGTGGCGGGGATCCTACGAGCAGTACTTC.